This is a list of T cell receptor beta chains from one sample in a study of cytomegalovirus exposure and HLA in healthy donors. Using immunoSEQ multiplex PCR, the repertoire was profiled, and TCRdb retains in-frame clones only, with some absent. The sample holds 200,000 to 300,000 clones, 70% to 90% seen once. Sequenced input: PBMCs. These receptors all come from a woman aged 40 to 50 in good health and CMV-seropositive. CDR3s include the opening cysteine and the closing phenylalanine or tryptophan.

>TRBV28
CASSLDRYEQYF
>TRBV28
CASRTQGAAGELFF
>TRBV30
CAWRGDRADTGELFF
>TRBV27
CASSLAGHQEQFF
>TRBV30
CAWTTGTYEQYF
>TRBV28
CASSSGGLQSAFF
>TRBV4-2
CASSQVWQGEEKLFF
>TRBV27
CASSLAGTRLREQYF
>TRBV6-6
CASSYRPSADTGELFF
>TRBV7-6
CASSLKVSGTDTQYF
>TRBV6-6
CASSQGWGEQYF
>TRBV6-6
CASTAEKQGSAEAFF
>TRBV19
CASANRVNQPQHF
>TRBV7-6
CASSGLAGVTGELFF
>TRBV2
CASSRGAALSGANVLTF
>TRBV6-6
CASGGETNTGELFF
>TRBV11-2
CASSSGTGDSLFF
>TRBV7-3
CATRQSNYGYTF
>TRBV4-2
CASSQEALAGELEQFF
>TRBV19
CASSMTGTGISGELFF
>TRBV4-1
CASSKSGLRMDYGYTF
>TRBV5-6
CASSRQDPLEQYF
>TRBV25-1
CASSEAGYEKLFF
>TRBV7-9
CASSVRRDRGRNTIYF
>TRBV7-9
CASSPTPGQGRHEQFF
>TRBV4-2
CASSQGLADTGTGTQYF
>TRBV11-2
CASSLDLGTQYF
>TRBV4-2
CASSQVSGGWEETQYF
>TRBV27
CASSTPQGSYNSPLHF
>TRBV7-2
CASSPGTSTDTQYF
>TRBV30
CAWSVIGGPLHYGYTF
>TRBV6-5
CASSYRGLAGNNEQFF
>TRBV10-1
CASSEPIKGDGRGNTIYF
>TRBV7-9
CASSFGAGNYGYTF
>TRBV7-9
CASSLESGARGYTF
>TRBV27
CARDREMNTEAFF
>TRBV6-5
CASCRGTEAFF
>TRBV6-5
CASRGTGSSYEQYF
>TRBV15
CATSRDGAGPYGYTF
>TRBV7-2
CASSLSGGSGEAFF
>TRBV4-1
CASSPLGLAGADGELFF
>TRBV18
CASSGLAGNTGELFF
>TRBV19
CASSILAGGLEQFF
>TRBV15
CATSRPDSGTSSYEQYF
>TRBV6-6
CASSYISDPYEQYF